The 13 T cell receptor beta chains listed next were all sequenced from one sample in a study of shared clonotypes between healthy human individuals. The repertoire was sequenced with immunoSEQ multiplex PCR; TCRdb's copy has only in-frame clones and lacks some. The sample holds some 500,000 clones; around 96% are singletons and the top ten take about 0.064%. The sample was naive CD4+ T cells sorted from blood. Subset given: CD45RA+ positively selected. The receptor source for this set is a woman aged 25 to 39 in good health.

The chain joins TRBV5-6 to TRBJ2-7; 8 nucleotides line up with TRBD2. J lost 5 bases, V lost 4 bases, and 11 bases had no gene match. Germline-derived CDR1 and CDR2 are SGHDT and YYEEEE. The CDR3 length is 15 residues. This CDR3 is CASSIIAGKLHEQYF. In DNA form, the CDR3 reads TGTGCCAGCAGCATAATAGCGGGAAAGCTCCACGAGCAGTACTTC.

The chain recombines TRBV10-2 with TRBJ2-6; the match to TRBD2 covers 9 bases. The length of the CDR3 is 18 residues. Germline loops: CDR1 WSHSY, CDR2 SAAADI. Losses at the gene ends were 0 bases for V and 3 bases for J; bases not matched to a gene: 6. The CDR3 protein is CASSESRVAGVGANVLTF. The CDR3 coding sequence is TGCGCCAGCAGTGAGTCGAGGGTAGCGGGAGTTGGGGCCAACGTCCTGACTTTC.

The chain links TRBV5-1 to TRBJ1-4, with 10 bases that match TRBD1. The CDR3 loop spans 15 amino acids. Trimming took 4 bases from V and 4 from J; bases not matched to a gene: 4. Germline CDR1 SGHRS, CDR2 YFSETQ. DNA for the CDR3: TGCGCCAGCAGCCCCTGGACAGGGGGTAATGAAAAACTGTTTTTT. Protein: CASSPWTGGNEKLFF.

The chain couples TRBV19 to TRBJ2-7, with 7 bases matching TRBD1. The V segment lost 2 bases and the J segment 2 bases; nucleotides outside the gene matches: 3. The CDR3 is made up of 14 amino acids. CDR1 is LNHDA and CDR2 is SQIVND in the germline V gene (reference sequence). CDR3 protein: CASSIQGVPYEQYF. The CDR3, as DNA: TGTGCCAGTAGTATACAGGGGGTCCCCTACGAGCAGTACTTC. The full variable domain, in which reference TRBV19 and TRBJ2-7 provide the parts outside the CDR3, is DGGITQSPKYLFRKEGQNVTLSCEQNLNHDAMYWYRQDPGQGLRLIYYSQIVNDFQKGDIAEGYSVSREKKESFPLTVTSAQKNPTAFYLCASSIQGVPYEQYFGPGTRLTVT.

V usage is TRBV11-2 and J usage is TRBJ2-3; D not resolved. The CDR3 extends over 17 amino acids. V lost 0 bases and J 0 bases, leaving 13 bases between the germline ends. Looked up from germline, CDR1 is SGHAT and CDR2 is FQNNGV. The CDR3 nucleotides are TGTGCCAGCAGCTTAGATGGGGTGGGCATAAGCACAGATACGCAGTATTTT. This gives the protein CASSLDGVGISTDTQYF.

In this sample, this clone turned up once. The chain recombines TRBV5-1 with TRBJ1-4; D gene ambiguous. Germline V gene sequence: CDR1 SGHRS, CDR2 YFSETQ. This CDR3 is 15 amino acids long. The V gene lost 0 bases and the J gene lost 0 bases, with 6 bases spanning the gap. CDR3 sequence: CASSLDQATNEKLFF. The DNA of the CDR3 is TGCGCCAGCAGCTTGGATCAGGCAACTAATGAAAAACTGTTTTTT.

The genes are TRBV10-2 and TRBJ1-2; the match to TRBD1 covers 7 bases. The V gene end was trimmed by 4 bases and the J gene end by 8 bases; junction bases not matched to a gene: 13. The CDR3 runs 15 residues. From germline, CDR1 is WSHSY and CDR2 SAAADI. The chain's CDR3 is CASSVYRGEREGYTF. The CDR3 DNA follows: TGCGCCAGCAGTGTATACAGGGGTGAGCGGGAAGGCTACACCTTC.

The CDR3 here is CASSPYRDPSSYEQYF. The CDR3 coding sequence is TGCGCCAGCAGCCCCTATAGGGACCCCTCCTCCTACGAGCAGTACTTC. The chain links TRBV5-1 to TRBJ2-7; D may be TRBD1 or TRBD2 (5 bases each). Germline V gives CDR1 SGHRS, CDR2 YFSETQ. The V end lost 4 bases, the J end lost 0 bases, and 17 bases lay between the germline ends. The CDR3 is 16 residues long.

The genes are TRBV2 and TRBJ1-1; TRBD1 aligns across 8 bases. Germline CDR1 and CDR2: SNHLY and FYNNEI. The CDR3 loop spans 14 amino acids. The ends lost 4 bases at V and 4 bases at J; junction bases unmatched: 5. CDR3 loop: CASSVSRGPTEAFF. Here the CDR3 DNA reads TGTGCCAGCAGTGTAAGCAGGGGGCCCACTGAAGCTTTCTTT. The whole variable domain, remainder taken from reference TRBV2 and TRBJ1-1, is EPEVTQTPSHQVTQMGQEVILRCVPISNHLYFYWYRQILGQKVEFLVSFYNNEISEKSEIFDDQFSVERPDGSNFTLKIRSTKLEDSAMYFCASSVSRGPTEAFFGQGTRLTVV.

The chain's CDR3 is CSVVWVGLVNNEQFF. CDR3 bases: TGCAGCGTTGTCTGGGTGGGACTAGTCAACAATGAGCAGTTCTTC. J is TRBJ2-1 and V is TRBV29-1; 8 nucleotides align to TRBD2. CDR1 and CDR2 from the germline V gene are SQVTM and ANQGSEA. With 4 bases clipped from V and 5 bases from J, the junction kept 10 bases outside the gene matches. The CDR3 has 15 residues.

The rearrangement joins TRBV5-1 to TRBJ2-7, with no clear D. The CDR3 is made up of 14 amino acids. Trimming took off 4 bases at V and 0 bases at J, with 11 bases between the two ends. Per germline, CDR1 SGHRS and CDR2 YFSETQ. The CDR3 DNA reads TGCGCCAGCAGCGAGGCCCTGAGCTCCTACGAGCAGTACTTC. It specifies CASSEALSSYEQYF.

Of note for this clone: A read error may produce the germline difference seen at one junction end. This sequence joins TRBV2 and TRBJ2-7, with D maybe TRBD2 (5 bases). The CDR3 sequence is 14 residues long. Germline V CDR1 and CDR2: SNHLY, FYNNEI. Here the CDR3 reads CASTESSGDNEQYF. The CDR3 coding sequence is TGTGCCAGCACTGAAAGCTCCGGGGATAACGAGCAGTACTTC.

The CDR3 DNA reads TGTGCCAGCAGTGACCCGTCTACCCCGGCGGGCACAGATACGCAGTATTTT. It specifies CASSDPSTPAGTDTQYF. This sequence joins TRBV28 and TRBJ2-3; D is unclear. Trimming took 5 bases from V and 1 from J, leaving 19 bases between them. CDR1 and CDR2 from the germline V gene are MDHEN and SYDVKM. This CDR3 spans 17 amino acids.